Shown below are 10 T cell receptor beta chains from a single sample sequenced in a study of T cells in Graves' hyperthyroidism and ophthalmopathy. The CDR3 regions of TCR beta were amplified from RNA transcripts. The TCR CDR3 was amplified in a first-round RT-PCR using the HTBI primer set. Via MiXCR, TCRdb re-called the multiplex PCR reads, giving one row per CDR3 protein. The table records about 350,000 distinct CDR3 sequences, about 20% of them present only once. Sequenced input: blood. The origin of the receptors is a woman between 18 and 29 years old with Graves' hyperthyroidism.

The chain uses TRBV11-1 and TRBJ1-1; D unclear. CDR1 is SGHAT, CDR2 FQDESV, per germline (reference sequence). This CDR3 has 13 amino acids. V was cut by 8 bases and J by 1 base, with 11 bases left in between. CDR3 sequence: CASGRTENTEAFF. The CDR3 DNA follows: TGTGCCAGCGGCAGGACGGAGAACACTGAAGCTTTCTTT.

The CDR3, as DNA: TGCAGTGCCCGAACGGGGGGTGTTCACTATGGCTACACCTTC. Protein product: CSARTGGVHYGYTF. The gene calls are TRBV20-1 and TRBJ1-2, with D perhaps matching TRBD1 (5 bases). Per germline, CDR1 DFQATT and CDR2 SNEGSKA (reference sequence). The CDR3 totals 14 residues. Trimming left V 6 bases short and J 3 bases short, with 17 bases between.

On this clonotype: This may arise from a read error, as a much more abundant clone is one base away. For the CDR3, the DNA is TGTGCCAGCAGGTCACTAGCGCGGAACACCGGGGAGCTGTTTTTT. It is translated as CASRSLARNTGELFF. V is TRBV2 and J is TRBJ2-2; 7 bases agree with TRBD2. Germline assignment: CDR1 SNHLY and CDR2 FYNNEI. There are 15 residues in the CDR3. Trimming cost V 6 bases and J 1 base; bases outside gene matches: 5.

This chain links TRBV7-9 with TRBJ2-7; D assignment may be TRBD1 or TRBD2 (6 bases each). The germline gives CDR1 SEHNR, CDR2 FQNEAQ (reference sequence). This CDR3 contains 13 residues. The V and J ends lost 6 bases and 12 bases respectively, with 21 bases between them. In DNA form, the CDR3 reads TGTGCCAGCAGTATCGAACCGGGGGCCTTGCGGTACTTC. Amino acid sequence: CASSIEPGALRYF.

This clonotype was recorded many times. The V gene is TRBV7-3, the J gene TRBJ2-2; D remains unclear. This CDR3 comprises 15 residues. Germline V CDR1 and CDR2: SGHTA, FQGTGA. With 0 bases removed from V and 5 bases from J, the gap between germline ends came to 10 bases. CDR3 in DNA: TGTGCCAGCAGCTTAACCGGTCGAGAAACCGGGGAGCTGTTTTTT. This codes for CASSLTGRETGELFF.

This clonotype showed up many times. V gene TRBV20-1 combines with J gene TRBJ2-7; TRBD2 matches at 9 bases. V lost 6 bases, J lost 3 bases, and 9 bases stayed unmatched. Germline CDR1 reads DFQATT; CDR2 reads SNEGSKA (reference sequence). CDR3 length: 14 residues. CDR3 residues: CSALRTSAHYEQYF. In DNA, the CDR3 is TGCAGTGCGCTTCGGACTAGCGCACACTACGAGCAGTACTTC.

The rearrangement uses TRBV27 and TRBJ2-2, with D uncertain. V lost 3 bases and J lost 6, with 11 bases in between. The V gene's germline CDR1 is MNHEY and CDR2 SMNVEV (reference sequence). CDR3 size: 14 residues. DNA of the CDR3: TGTGCCAGCAGTTTGGGCTCGTCTCCCGGGGAGCTGTTTTTT. This sequence encodes CASSLGSSPGELFF.

This clonotype was recorded many times. The V and J genes are TRBV5-1 and TRBJ1-2, with D tentatively TRBD1 (5 bases). Germline loops: CDR1 SGHRS, CDR2 YFSETQ. The V and J ends lost 2 bases and 4 bases respectively, with 12 bases between them. The CDR3 runs to 14 residues. The CDR3 coding sequence is TGCGCCAGCAGCTTCACAACGGACACCTATGGCTACACCTTC. Amino acid sequence: CASSFTTDTYGYTF.

The V gene is TRBV6-1, the J gene TRBJ1-1, with a tentative D call TRBD1 (5 bases). The CDR3 loop spans 14 amino acids. Germline V gives CDR1 MNHNS, CDR2 SASEGT. Trimming shortened V by 8 bases and J by 0 bases, and 13 bases separated the two germline ends. The CDR3 DNA reads TGTGCCAGCGTCGCTTGGGGGGTGAACACTGAAGCTTTCTTT. Its translation: CASVAWGVNTEAFF.

The table lists this clonotype with a few counts. The genes are TRBV18 and TRBJ1-1; no definite D call. The CDR3 consists of 15 residues. V was clipped by 6 bases and J by 2 bases, with 16 bases between them. Germline CDR1 and CDR2: KGHSH and LQKENI. The CDR3 DNA reads TGTGCCAGCTCCCCCCCGGCGGCCCAAAACACTGAAGCTTTCTTT. As protein: CASSPPAAQNTEAFF.